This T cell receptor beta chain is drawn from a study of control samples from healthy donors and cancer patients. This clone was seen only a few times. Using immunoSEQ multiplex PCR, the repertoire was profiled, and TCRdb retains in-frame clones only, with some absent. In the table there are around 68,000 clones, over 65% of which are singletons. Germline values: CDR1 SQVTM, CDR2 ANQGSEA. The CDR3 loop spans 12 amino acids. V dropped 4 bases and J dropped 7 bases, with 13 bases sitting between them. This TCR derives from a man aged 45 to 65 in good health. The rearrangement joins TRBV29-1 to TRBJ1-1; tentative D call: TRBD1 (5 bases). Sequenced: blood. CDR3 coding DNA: TGCAGCGTTGCTGGGGCAGAGTTTGAAGCTTTCTTT. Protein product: CSVAGAEFEAFF.